The 16 T cell receptor beta chains below were found in one sample sequenced in a study of identifying expanded T cells in peripheral blood. Assay: immunoSEQ multiplex PCR; the TCRdb copy retains only in-frame clones and omits some. Of about 100,000 clones in the sample, 70% to 90% were seen once. The sequenced sample was blood. Receptors were obtained from a person aged 18 to 75 in good health.

The chain is built from TRBV6-5 and TRBJ2-1; TRBD1 is a possible D gene (5 bases). This CDR3 is 15 amino acids long. The germline V gene has CDR1 MNHEY and CDR2 SVGAGI. Trimming removed 1 base at V and 3 bases at J, with 10 bases between. CDR3 protein: CASSYWQGSYNEQFF. As DNA, the CDR3 is TGTGCCAGCAGTTACTGGCAGGGAAGCTACAATGAGCAGTTCTTC.

This sequence joins TRBV6-6 and TRBJ1-3, with no clear D. The CDR3 length is 15 residues. CDR1 and CDR2 (germline): MNHNY, SVGAGI (reference sequence). V dropped 5 bases and J dropped 0 bases, with 11 bases sitting between them. This chain's CDR3 is CASSHPASSGNTIYF. The CDR3, as DNA: TGTGCCAGCAGTCACCCGGCCAGCTCTGGAAACACCATATATTTT.

In its sample, this clone was seen a few times. The J gene is TRBJ2-5, the V gene TRBV4-1, with a possible D match to TRBD1 (6 bases). Germline V gene sequence: CDR1 MGHRA, CDR2 YSYEKL. This CDR3 spans 22 amino acids. With 1 base removed from V and 2 bases from J, the gap between germline ends came to 32 bases. The CDR3 sequence: CASSQASLRSQGLLGRQETQYF. In DNA, the CDR3 is TGCGCCAGCAGCCAAGCCTCCCTTAGATCTCAGGGGCTCTTGGGCCGACAAGAGACCCAGTACTTC.

V gene TRBV5-6 combines with J gene TRBJ2-7; D gene ambiguous. The CDR3 has 16 amino acids. Per germline, CDR1 SGHDT and CDR2 YYEEEE. The V end lost 0 bases, the J end lost 2 bases, and 15 bases lay between the germline ends. CDR3 nucleotide sequence: TGTGCCAGCAGCTTGGCGGTCCGGGCGAGCACCTACGAGCAGTACTTC. This encodes CASSLAVRASTYEQYF.

The chain recombines TRBV7-2 with TRBJ2-7; D is perhaps TRBD2 (5 bases). Trimming left V 7 bases short and J 3 bases short, with 19 bases between. Germline CDR1 and CDR2: SGHTA and FQGNSA. The length of the CDR3 is 15 residues. The CDR3 DNA is TGTGCCAGCACCTACATTAGTGGGAGCAACTACGAGCAGTACTTC. Its translation: CASTYISGSNYEQYF.

The CDR3: CSVSPRQVWGDTQYF. In nucleotides, the CDR3 is TGCAGCGTCTCCCCGCGACAGGTTTGGGGAGATACGCAGTATTTT. The rearrangement uses TRBV29-1 and TRBJ2-3, with TRBD1 as a possible D gene (6 bases). There are 15 residues in the CDR3. CDR1 and CDR2 (germline): SQVTM, ANQGSEA. Trimming took off 6 bases at V and 5 bases at J, with 21 bases between the two ends.

The chain employs TRBV30 and TRBJ2-7; unclear D gene. Germline loops: CDR1 GTSNPN, CDR2 SVGIG (reference sequence). The CDR3 contains 13 residues. The germline V and J ends were trimmed by 0 bases and 0 bases, with 6 bases remaining between them. CDR3 nucleotides: TGTGCCTGGAGTGTAGGCAACTCCTACGAGCAGTACTTC. It translates to CAWSVGNSYEQYF.

The chain carries TRBV7-2 and TRBJ2-2, with D perhaps given as TRBD1 or TRBD2 (6 bases each). From germline, CDR1 is SGHTA and CDR2 FQGNSA. The CDR3 runs to 15 residues. V dropped 3 bases and J dropped 6 bases, with 14 bases sitting between them. The CDR3 is CASSFREGGAGELFF. In DNA, the CDR3 is TGTGCCAGCAGCTTCCGTGAGGGGGGAGCCGGGGAGCTGTTTTTT.

The chain uses TRBV10-2 and TRBJ1-2; the D is unclear. CDR1 WSHSY and CDR2 SAAADI come from the germline V gene. The CDR3 is made up of 12 amino acids. Trimming took 2 bases from V and 10 from J, leaving 11 bases between them. Here the CDR3 DNA reads TGCGCCAGCAGTGAGATCGGGGTTGTCTACACCTTC. It is translated as CASSEIGVVYTF.

The V gene is TRBV6-5, the J gene TRBJ1-1; the D is unclear. The CDR3 sequence is 13 residues long. Trimming removed 10 bases at V and 5 bases at J, with 17 bases between. CDR1 is MNHEY, CDR2 SVGAGI, per germline. The CDR3 spells CATHHLGRTEAFF. The CDR3, as DNA: TGTGCCACCCACCACCTAGGGCGAACTGAAGCTTTCTTT.

The V gene is TRBV6-5, the J gene TRBJ1-2; D remains ambiguous. This CDR3 spans 16 amino acids. V lost 0 bases and J 2 bases, leaving 13 bases between the germline ends. Germline-derived CDR1 and CDR2 are MNHEY and SVGAGI. CDR3 DNA: TGTGCCAGCAGTTACTCGGAGCTCCCGTTAAACTATGGCTACACCTTC. Protein sequence: CASSYSELPLNYGYTF.

This clone was seen only once. The chain recombines TRBV6-5 with TRBJ2-1; TRBD2 matches 10 bases. The CDR3 sequence is 15 residues long. V lost 8 bases, J lost 5 bases, and 9 bases stayed unmatched. Germline CDR1 MNHEY, CDR2 SVGAGI. The DNA of the CDR3 is TGTGCCAGCGGGTCCGGGACTAGCGTAAACAATGAGCAGTTCTTC. It codes for CASGSGTSVNNEQFF.

V and J are TRBV2 and TRBJ1-2; the match to TRBD1 covers 7 bases. V gave up 5 bases and J gave up 5 bases; unmatched junction bases: 8. Germline lookup yields CDR1 SNHLY and CDR2 FYNNEI. The CDR3 contains 14 residues. The CDR3: CASSLDRAWYGYTF. In DNA, the CDR3 is TGTGCCAGCAGTTTAGACAGGGCCTGGTATGGCTACACCTTC.

This clone was recorded a few times. CDR3: CASSLVPSSGNTIYF. CDR3 coding DNA: TGTGCCAGCAGTTTAGTTCCCTCATCTGGAAACACCATATATTTT. This chain links TRBV28 with TRBJ1-3, with unresolved D. Germline-derived CDR1 and CDR2 are MDHEN and SYDVKM. V was clipped by 2 bases and J by 1 base, with 9 bases between them. The CDR3 totals 15 residues.

The CDR3 sequence: CASSDRASYEQYF. In DNA, the CDR3 is TGTGCCAGCAGTGACAGGGCCTCCTACGAGCAGTACTTC. The chain has TRBV2 and TRBJ2-7, with a tentative D call TRBD1 (5 bases). Trimming removed 3 bases at V and 0 bases at J, with 6 bases between. Germline V gene lookup returns CDR1 SNHLY and CDR2 FYNNEI. The CDR3 length is 13 residues.

This chain uses TRBV5-6 with TRBJ2-2; 9 positions match TRBD1. J lost 6 bases, V lost 2 bases, and 2 bases had no gene match. This CDR3 contains 14 residues. Per germline, CDR1 SGHDT and CDR2 YYEEEE. The CDR3: CASSLQGASGELFF. The CDR3 nucleotides read TGTGCCAGCAGCTTACAGGGGGCCTCCGGGGAGCTGTTTTTT.